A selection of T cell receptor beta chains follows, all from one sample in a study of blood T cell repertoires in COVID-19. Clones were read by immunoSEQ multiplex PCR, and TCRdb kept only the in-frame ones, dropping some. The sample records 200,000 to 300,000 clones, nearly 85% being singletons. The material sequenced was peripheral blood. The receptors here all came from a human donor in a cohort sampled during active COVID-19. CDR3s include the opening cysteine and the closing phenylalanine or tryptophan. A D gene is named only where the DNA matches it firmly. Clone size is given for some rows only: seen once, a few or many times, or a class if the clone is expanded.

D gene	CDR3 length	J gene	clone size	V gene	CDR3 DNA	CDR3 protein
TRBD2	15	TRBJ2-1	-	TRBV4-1	TGCGCCAGCAGCCAAGGACGACTAGCGGGGCCTGAGCAGTTCTTC	CASSQGRLAGPEQFF
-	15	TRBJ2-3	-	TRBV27	TGTGCCAGCTCTAGCCCCGGCAGGAGCACAGATACGCAGTATTTT	CASSSPGRSTDTQYF
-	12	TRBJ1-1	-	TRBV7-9	TGTGCCAGCAGCTACAGGGCCACTGAAGCTTTCTTT	CASSYRATEAFF
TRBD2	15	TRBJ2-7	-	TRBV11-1	TGTGCCAGCAGCTTAGGTAGCGGGAGCTCCTACGAGCAGTACTTC	CASSLGSGSSYEQYF
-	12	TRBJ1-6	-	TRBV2	TGTGCCAGCAGGACAGATAATTCACCCCTCCACTTT	CASRTDNSPLHF
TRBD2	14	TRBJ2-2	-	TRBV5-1	TGCGCCAGCCGTGGGCCCGGGGGGGCCGGGGAGCTGTTTTTT	CASRGPGGAGELFF
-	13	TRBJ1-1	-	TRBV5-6	TGTGCCAGCAGCTTGGAGGGGCGGACTGAAGCTTTCTTT	CASSLEGRTEAFF
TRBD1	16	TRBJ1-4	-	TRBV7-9	TGTGCCAGCAGCGTCCCGGGACAGGGAAGGGCTGAAAAACTGTTTTTT	CASSVPGQGRAEKLFF
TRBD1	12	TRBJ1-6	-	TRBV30	TGTGCCTGTGTACAGGGGGCCTCACCCCTCCACTTT	CACVQGASPLHF
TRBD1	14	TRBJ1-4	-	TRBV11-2	TGTGCCAGCAGCCTGACAGGGGGCCCTGAAAAACTGTTTTTT	CASSLTGGPEKLFF
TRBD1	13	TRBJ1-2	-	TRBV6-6	TGTGCCAGCAGTTGGACAGGAACAGATGGCTACACCTTC	CASSWTGTDGYTF
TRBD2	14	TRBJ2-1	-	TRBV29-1	TGCAGCGCCTCCTGGGGGGGTAGCGACAATGAGCAGTTCTTC	CSASWGGSDNEQFF
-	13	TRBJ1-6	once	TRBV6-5	TGTGCCAGCAGTAACCCCTCAGGGTCACCCCTCCACTTT	CASSNPSGSPLHF
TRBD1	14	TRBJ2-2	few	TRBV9	TGTGCCAGCAGCGGAGGACCACAGGGGGCAAGGCTGTTTTTT	CASSGGPQGARLFF
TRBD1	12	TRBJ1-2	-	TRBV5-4	TGTGCCAGCAGCTCCGACAGGGGCGGCTACACCTTC	CASSSDRGGYTF
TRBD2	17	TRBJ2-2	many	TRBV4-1	TGCGCCAGCAAAGGGACTAGCGGGAGTAAGGTCACCGGGGAGCTGTTTTTT	CASKGTSGSKVTGELFF
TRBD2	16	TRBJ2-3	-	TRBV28	TGTGCCAGCAGTTTGAGGGCGGGAGGGAGCACAGATACGCAGTATTTT	CASSLRAGGSTDTQYF
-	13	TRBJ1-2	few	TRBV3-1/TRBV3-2	TGTGCCAGCAGCCAAGGAGCTAACTATGGCTACACCTTC	CASSQGANYGYTF
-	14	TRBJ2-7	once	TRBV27	TGTGCCAGCAGTGAGGAGGGTAGGGGCTACGAGCAGTACTTC	CASSEEGRGYEQYF
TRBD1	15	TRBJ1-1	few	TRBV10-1	TGCGCCAGCAGTGACCCGGGACAGGGCAACACTGAAGCTTTCTTT	CASSDPGQGNTEAFF
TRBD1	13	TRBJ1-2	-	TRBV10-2	TGCGCCAGCGGGGTCTCCGGGACAGATGGCTACACCTTC	CASGVSGTDGYTF
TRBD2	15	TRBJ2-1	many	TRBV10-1	TGCGCCAGCAGTGATAGGGGACTAGGTAGGGGTGAGCAGTTCTTC	CASSDRGLGRGEQFF
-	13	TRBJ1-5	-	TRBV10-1	TGCGCCAGCAGTGACCAGTACAATCAGCCCCAGCATTTT	CASSDQYNQPQHF
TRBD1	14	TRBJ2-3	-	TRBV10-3	TGTGCCATCCGAGACAGGGGGACAGCAGATACGCAGTATTTT	CAIRDRGTADTQYF
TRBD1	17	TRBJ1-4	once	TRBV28	TGTGCCAGCAGTTTATCGGGACAGGGGGCTTCTAATGAAAAACTGTTTTTT	CASSLSGQGASNEKLFF
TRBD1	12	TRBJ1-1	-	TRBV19	TGTGCCAGTCGACAGGGAGCGTTTGAAGCTTTCTTT	CASRQGAFEAFF